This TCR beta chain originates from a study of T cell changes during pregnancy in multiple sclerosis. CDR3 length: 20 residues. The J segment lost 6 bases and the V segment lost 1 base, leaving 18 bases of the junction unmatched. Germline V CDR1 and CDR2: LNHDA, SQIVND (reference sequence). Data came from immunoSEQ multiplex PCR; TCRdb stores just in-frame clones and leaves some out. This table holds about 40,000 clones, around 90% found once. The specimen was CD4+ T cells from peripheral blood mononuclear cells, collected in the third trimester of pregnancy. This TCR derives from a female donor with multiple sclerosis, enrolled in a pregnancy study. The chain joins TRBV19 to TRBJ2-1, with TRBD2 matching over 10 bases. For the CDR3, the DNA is TGTGCCAGTAGTATAGTCCTAGCGGGAGTAAGGGCACGGGTCAGCAATGAGCAGTTCTTC. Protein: CASSIVLAGVRARVSNEQFF.